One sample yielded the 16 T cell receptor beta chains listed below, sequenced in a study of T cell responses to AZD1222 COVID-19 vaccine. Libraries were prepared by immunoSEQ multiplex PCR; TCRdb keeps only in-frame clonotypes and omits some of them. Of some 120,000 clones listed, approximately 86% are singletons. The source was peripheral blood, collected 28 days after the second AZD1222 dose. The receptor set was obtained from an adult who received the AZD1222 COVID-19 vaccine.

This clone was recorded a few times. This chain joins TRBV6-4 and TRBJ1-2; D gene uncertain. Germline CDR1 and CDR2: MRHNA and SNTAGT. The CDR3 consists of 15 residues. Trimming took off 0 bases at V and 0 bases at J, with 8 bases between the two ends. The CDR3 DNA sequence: TGTGCCAGCAGTGACTCGGCGGAACCTAACTATGGCTACACCTTC. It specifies CASSDSAEPNYGYTF.

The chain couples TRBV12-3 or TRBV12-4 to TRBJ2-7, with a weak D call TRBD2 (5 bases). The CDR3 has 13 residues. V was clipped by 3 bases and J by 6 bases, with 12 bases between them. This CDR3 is CASSFRREPEQYF. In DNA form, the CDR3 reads TGTGCCAGCAGTTTTCGTAGGGAGCCCGAGCAGTACTTC.

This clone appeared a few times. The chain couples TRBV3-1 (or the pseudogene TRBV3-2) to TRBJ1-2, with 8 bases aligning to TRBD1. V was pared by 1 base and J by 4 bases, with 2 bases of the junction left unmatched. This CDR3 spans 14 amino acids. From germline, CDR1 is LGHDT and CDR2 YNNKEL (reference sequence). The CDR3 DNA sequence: TGTGCCAGCAGCCAAGGGGGACAGGTCTATGGCTACACCTTC. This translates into CASSQGGQVYGYTF.

The CDR3, as DNA: TGTGCCAGTAGTATAGGCGGGAGGGGTCAAGAGACCCAGTACTTC. Its translation: CASSIGGRGQETQYF. The chain joins TRBV19 to TRBJ2-5, with 9 bases that match TRBD2. After removal of 1 base from V and 2 bases from J, the junction contained 2 bases not matched to a gene. Germline V gives CDR1 LNHDA, CDR2 SQIVND (reference sequence). This CDR3 is built from 15 residues.

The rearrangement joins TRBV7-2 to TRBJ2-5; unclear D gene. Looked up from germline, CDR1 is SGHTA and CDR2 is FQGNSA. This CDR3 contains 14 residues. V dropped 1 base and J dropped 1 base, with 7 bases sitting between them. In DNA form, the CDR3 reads TGTGCCAGCAGCTTAGGGGAATTCCAAGAGACCCAGTACTTC. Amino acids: CASSLGEFQETQYF.

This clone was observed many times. The CDR3, as DNA: TGTGCCAGCAGTTCAGATCATTACAATCAGCCCCAGCATTTT. Its translation is CASSSDHYNQPQHF. The chain employs TRBV28 and TRBJ1-5; D gene uncertain. Germline CDR1 is MDHEN and CDR2 is SYDVKM. The CDR3 consists of 14 residues. Trimming shortened V by 4 bases and J by 3 bases, and 10 bases separated the two germline ends.

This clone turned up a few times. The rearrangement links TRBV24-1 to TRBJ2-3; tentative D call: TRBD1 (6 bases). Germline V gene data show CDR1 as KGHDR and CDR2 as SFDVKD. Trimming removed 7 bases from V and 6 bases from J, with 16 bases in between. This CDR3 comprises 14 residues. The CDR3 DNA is TGTGCCACCAGAGTAGGGGGAACATCTGATACGCAGTATTTT. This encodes CATRVGGTSDTQYF.

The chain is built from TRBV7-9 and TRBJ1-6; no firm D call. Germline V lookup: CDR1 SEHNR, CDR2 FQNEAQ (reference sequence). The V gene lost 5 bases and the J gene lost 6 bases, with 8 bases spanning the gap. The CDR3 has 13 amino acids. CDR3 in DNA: TGTGCCAGCAGCCAGACACTTAATTCACCCCTCCACTTT. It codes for CASSQTLNSPLHF.

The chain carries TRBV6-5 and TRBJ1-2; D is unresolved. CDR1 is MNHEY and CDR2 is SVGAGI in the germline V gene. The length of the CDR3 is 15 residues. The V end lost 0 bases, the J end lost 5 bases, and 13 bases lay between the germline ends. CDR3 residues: CASSYSKEGGYGYTF. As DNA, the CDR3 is TGTGCCAGCAGTTACTCGAAGGAAGGAGGGTATGGCTACACCTTC.

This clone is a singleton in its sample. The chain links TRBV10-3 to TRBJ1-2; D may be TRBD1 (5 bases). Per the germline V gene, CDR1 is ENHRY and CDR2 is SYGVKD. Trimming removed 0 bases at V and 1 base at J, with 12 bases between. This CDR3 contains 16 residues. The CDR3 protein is CAISESPGLFNYGYTF. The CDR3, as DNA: TGTGCCATCAGTGAGTCGCCGGGACTGTTTAACTATGGCTACACCTTC.

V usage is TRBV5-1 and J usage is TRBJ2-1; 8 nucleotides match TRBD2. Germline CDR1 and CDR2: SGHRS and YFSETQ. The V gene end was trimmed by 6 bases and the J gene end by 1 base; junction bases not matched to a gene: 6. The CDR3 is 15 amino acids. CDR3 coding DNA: TGCGCCAGCACCATATCGGGGGGGTCCTACAATGAGCAGTTCTTC. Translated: CASTISGGSYNEQFF.

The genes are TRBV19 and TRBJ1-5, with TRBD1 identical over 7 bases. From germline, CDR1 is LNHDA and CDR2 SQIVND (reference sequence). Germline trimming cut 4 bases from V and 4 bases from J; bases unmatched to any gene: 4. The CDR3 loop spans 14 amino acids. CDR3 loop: CASSSRDRNQPQHF. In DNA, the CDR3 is TGTGCCAGTAGTAGCCGGGACAGAAATCAGCCCCAGCATTTT.

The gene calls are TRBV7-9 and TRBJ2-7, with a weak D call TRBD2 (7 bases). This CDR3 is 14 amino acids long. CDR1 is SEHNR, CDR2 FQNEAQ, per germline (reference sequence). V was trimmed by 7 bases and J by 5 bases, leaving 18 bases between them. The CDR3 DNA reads TGTGCCAGCAACCCCCGGGGGGCGCTGGACGAGCAGTACTTC. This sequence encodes CASNPRGALDEQYF.

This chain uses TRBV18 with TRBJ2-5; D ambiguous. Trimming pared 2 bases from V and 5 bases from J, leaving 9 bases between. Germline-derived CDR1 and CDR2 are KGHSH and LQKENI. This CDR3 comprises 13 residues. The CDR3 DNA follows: TGTGCCAGCTCACCATTTCAAAAGGAGACCCAGTACTTC. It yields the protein CASSPFQKETQYF.

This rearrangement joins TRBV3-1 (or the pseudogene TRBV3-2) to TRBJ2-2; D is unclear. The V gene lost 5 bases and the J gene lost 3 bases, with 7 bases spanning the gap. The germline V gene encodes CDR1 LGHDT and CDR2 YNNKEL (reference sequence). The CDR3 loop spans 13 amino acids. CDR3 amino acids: CASSFTDTGELFF. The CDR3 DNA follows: TGTGCCAGCAGCTTCACGGACACCGGGGAGCTGTTTTTT.

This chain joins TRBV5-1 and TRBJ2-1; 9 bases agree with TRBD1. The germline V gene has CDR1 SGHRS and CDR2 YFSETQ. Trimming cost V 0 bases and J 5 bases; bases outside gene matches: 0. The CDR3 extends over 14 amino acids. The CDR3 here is CASSLGQGDNEQFF. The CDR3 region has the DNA TGCGCCAGCAGCTTGGGACAGGGGGACAATGAGCAGTTCTTC.